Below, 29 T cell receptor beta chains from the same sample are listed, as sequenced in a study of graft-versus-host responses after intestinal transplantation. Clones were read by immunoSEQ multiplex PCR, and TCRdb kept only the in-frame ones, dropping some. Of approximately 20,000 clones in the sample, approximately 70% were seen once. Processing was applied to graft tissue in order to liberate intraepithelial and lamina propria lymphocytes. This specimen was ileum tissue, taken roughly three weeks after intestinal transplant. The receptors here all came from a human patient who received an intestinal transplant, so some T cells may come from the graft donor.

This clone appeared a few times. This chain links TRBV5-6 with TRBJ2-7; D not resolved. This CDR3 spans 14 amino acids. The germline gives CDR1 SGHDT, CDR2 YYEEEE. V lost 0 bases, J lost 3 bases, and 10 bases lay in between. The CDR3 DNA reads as TGTGCCAGCAGCTTGGCCCGGTCCCTCTACGAGCAGTACTTC. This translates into CASSLARSLYEQYF.

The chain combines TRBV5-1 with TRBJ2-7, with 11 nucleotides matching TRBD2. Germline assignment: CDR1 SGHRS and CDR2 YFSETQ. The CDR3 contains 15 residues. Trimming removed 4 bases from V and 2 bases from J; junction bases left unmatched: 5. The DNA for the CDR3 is TGCGCCAGCAGCCAGGGACTAGCGGCTACCTACGAGCAGTACTTC. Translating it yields CASSQGLAATYEQYF.

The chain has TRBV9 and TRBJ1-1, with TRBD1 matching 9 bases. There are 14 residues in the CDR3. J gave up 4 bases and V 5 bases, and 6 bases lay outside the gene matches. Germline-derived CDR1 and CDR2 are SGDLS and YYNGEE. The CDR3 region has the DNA TGTGCCAGCAGTAGGGGACAGGGTGTCACTGAAGCTTTCTTT. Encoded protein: CASSRGQGVTEAFF.

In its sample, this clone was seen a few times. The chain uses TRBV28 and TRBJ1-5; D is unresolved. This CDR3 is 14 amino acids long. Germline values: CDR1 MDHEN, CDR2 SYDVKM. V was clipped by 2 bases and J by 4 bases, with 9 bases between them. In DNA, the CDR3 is TGTGCCAGCAGTTTAATATCGGGAAATCAGCCCCAGCATTTT. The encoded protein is CASSLISGNQPQHF.

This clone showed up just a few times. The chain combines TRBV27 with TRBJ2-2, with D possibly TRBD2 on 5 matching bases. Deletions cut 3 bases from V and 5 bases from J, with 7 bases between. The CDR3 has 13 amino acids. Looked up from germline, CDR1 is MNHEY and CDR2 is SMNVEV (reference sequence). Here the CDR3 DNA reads TGTGCCAGCAGTTTCGGGAAAACCGGGGAGCTGTTTTTT. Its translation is CASSFGKTGELFF.

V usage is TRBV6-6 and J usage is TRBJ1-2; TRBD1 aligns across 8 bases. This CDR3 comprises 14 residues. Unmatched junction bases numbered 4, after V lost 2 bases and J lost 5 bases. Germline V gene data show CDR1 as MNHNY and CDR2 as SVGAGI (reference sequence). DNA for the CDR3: TGTGCCAGCAGTTACACAGGGGGACTTTATGGCTACACCTTC. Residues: CASSYTGGLYGYTF.

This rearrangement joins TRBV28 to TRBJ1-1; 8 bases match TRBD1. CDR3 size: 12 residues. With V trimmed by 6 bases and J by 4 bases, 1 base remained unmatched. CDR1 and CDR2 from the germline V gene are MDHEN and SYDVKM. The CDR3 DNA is TGTGCCAGCAGCACAGGGGGCACTGAAGCTTTCTTT. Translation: CASSTGGTEAFF.

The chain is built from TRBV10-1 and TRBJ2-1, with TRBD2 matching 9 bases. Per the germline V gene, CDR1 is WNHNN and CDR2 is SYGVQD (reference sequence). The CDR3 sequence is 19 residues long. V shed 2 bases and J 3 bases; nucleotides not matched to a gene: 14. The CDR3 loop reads CASSEGSSGILHLYNEQFF. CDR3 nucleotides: TGCGCCAGCAGTGAGGGGTCTAGCGGGATTCTGCACCTCTACAATGAGCAGTTCTTC.

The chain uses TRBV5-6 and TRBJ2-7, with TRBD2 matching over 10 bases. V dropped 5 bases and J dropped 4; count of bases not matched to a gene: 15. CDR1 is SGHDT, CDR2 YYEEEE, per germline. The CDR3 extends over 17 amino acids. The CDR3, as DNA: TGTGCCAGCAGTTTTCTAGGCCCCGGGACTAGCGTATACGAGCAGTACTTC. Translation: CASSFLGPGTSVYEQYF.

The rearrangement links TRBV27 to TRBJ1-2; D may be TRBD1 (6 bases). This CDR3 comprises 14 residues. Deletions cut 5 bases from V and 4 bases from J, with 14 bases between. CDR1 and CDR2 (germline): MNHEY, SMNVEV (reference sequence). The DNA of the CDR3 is TGTGCCAGCAGTGGGGACATTCGAGTCTATGGCTACACCTTC. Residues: CASSGDIRVYGYTF.

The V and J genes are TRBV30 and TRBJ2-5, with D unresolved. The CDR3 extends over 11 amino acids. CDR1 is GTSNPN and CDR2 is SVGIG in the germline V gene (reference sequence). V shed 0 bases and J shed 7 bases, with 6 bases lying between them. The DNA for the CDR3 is TGTGCCTGGAGTGTTACGCGGACCCAGTACTTC. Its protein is CAWSVTRTQYF.

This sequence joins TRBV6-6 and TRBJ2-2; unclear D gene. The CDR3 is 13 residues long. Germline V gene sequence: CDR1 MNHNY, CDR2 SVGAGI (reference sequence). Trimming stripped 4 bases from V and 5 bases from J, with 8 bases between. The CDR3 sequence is CASSFLGTGELFF. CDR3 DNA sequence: TGTGCCAGCAGTTTCCTCGGGACCGGGGAGCTGTTTTTT.

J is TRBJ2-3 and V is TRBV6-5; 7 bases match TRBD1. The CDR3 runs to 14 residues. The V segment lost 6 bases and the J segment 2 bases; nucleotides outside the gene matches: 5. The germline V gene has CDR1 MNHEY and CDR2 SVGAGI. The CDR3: CASSRGQLTDTQYF. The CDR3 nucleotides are TGTGCCAGCAGCCGGGGACAGCTCACAGATACGCAGTATTTT.

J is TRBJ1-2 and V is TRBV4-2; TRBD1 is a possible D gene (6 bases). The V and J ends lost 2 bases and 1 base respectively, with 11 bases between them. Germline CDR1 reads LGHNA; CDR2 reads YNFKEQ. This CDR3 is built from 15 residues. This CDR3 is CASSQHDRINYGYTF. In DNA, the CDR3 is TGTGCCAGCAGCCAACACGACAGGATTAACTATGGCTACACCTTC.

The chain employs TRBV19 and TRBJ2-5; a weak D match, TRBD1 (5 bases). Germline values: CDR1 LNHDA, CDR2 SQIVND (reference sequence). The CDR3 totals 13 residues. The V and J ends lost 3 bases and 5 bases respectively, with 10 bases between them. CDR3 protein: CASSIPGRETQYF. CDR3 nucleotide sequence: TGTGCCAGTAGTATCCCAGGGCGGGAGACCCAGTACTTC. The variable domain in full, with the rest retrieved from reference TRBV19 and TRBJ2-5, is DGGITQSPKYLFRKEGQNVTLSCEQNLNHDAMYWYRQDPGQGLRLIYYSQIVNDFQKGDIAEGYSVSREKKESFPLTVTSAQKNPTAFYLCASSIPGRETQYFGPGTRLLVL.

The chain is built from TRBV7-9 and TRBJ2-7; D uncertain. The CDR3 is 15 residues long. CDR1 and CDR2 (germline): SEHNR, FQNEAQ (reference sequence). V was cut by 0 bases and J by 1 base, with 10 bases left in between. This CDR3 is CASSLAYSLSYEQYF. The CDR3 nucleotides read TGTGCCAGCAGCTTAGCGTACAGCTTATCCTACGAGCAGTACTTC.

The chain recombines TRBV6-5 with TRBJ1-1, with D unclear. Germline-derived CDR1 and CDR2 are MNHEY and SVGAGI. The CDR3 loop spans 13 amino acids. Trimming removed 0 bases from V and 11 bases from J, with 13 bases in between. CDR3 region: CASSYSSWAVAFF. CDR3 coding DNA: TGTGCCAGCAGTTACTCCTCGTGGGCTGTGGCTTTCTTT.

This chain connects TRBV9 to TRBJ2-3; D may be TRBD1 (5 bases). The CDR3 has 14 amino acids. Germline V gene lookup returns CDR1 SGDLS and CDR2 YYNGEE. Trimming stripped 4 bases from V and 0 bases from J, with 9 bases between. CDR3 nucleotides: TGTGCCAGCAGCCAAGCAGGGAGCACAGATACGCAGTATTTT. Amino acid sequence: CASSQAGSTDTQYF. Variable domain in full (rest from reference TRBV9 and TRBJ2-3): DSGVTQTPKHLITATGQRVTLRCSPRSGDLSVYWYQQSLDQGLQFLIQYYNGEERAKGNILERFSAQQFPDLHSELNLSSLELGDSALYFCASSQAGSTDTQYFGPGTRLTVL.

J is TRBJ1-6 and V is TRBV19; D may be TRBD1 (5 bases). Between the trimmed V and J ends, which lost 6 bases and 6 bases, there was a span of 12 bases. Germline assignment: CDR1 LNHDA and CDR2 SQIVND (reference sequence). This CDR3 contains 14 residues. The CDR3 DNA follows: TGTGCCAGTAGATCGGACACCCTTAATTCACCCCTCCACTTT. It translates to CASRSDTLNSPLHF.

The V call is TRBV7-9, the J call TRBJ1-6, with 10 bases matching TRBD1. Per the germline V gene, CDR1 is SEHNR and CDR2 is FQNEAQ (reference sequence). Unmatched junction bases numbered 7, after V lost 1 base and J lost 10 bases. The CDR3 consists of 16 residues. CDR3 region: CASSLGYGTGESPLHF. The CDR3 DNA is TGTGCCAGCAGCTTAGGTTACGGGACAGGGGAATCACCCCTCCACTTT.

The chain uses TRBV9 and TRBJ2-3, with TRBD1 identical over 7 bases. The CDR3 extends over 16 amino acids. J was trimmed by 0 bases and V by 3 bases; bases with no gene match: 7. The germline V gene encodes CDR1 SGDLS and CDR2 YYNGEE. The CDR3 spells CASSEATGLSTDTQYF. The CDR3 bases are TGTGCCAGCAGCGAGGCGACAGGGCTGAGCACAGATACGCAGTATTTT.

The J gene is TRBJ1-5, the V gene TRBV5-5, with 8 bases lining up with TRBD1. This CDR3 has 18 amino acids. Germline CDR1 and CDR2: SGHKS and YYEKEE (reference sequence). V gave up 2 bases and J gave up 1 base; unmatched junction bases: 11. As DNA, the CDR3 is TGTGCCAGCAGCTTTGGATCAGGGGGCGTTTTAAGCAATCAGCCCCAGCATTTT. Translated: CASSFGSGGVLSNQPQHF.

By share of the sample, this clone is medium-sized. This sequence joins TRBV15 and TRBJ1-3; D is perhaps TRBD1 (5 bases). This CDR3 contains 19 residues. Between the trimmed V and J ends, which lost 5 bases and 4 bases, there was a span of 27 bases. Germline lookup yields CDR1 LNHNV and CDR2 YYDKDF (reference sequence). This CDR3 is CATSRSHADTSSPGNTIYF. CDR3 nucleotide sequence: TGTGCCACCAGCCGTTCCCATGCGGACACATCTAGTCCCGGAAACACCATATATTTT.

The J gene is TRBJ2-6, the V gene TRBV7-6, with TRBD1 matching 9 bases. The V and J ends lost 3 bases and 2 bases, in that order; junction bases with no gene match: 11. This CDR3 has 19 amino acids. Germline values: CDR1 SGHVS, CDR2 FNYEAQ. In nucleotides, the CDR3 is TGTGCCAGCAGCTTTTTGCCGGGACAGGGCGGCACTGGGGCCAACGTCCTGACTTTC. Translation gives CASSFLPGQGGTGANVLTF. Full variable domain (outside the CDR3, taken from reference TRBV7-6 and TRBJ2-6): GAGVSQSPRYKVTKRGQDVALRCDPISGHVSLYWYRQALGQGPEFLTYFNYEAQQDKSGLPNDRFSAERPEGSISTLTIQRTEQRDSAMYRCASSFLPGQGGTGANVLTFGAGSRLTVL.

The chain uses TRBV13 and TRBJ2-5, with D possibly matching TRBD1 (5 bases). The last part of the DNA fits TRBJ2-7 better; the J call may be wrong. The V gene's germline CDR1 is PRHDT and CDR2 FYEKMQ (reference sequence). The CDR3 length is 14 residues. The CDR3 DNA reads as TGTGCCAGCAGCTTAGGAGGGGTTCACTACGAGCAGTACTTC. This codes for CASSLGGVHYEQYF.

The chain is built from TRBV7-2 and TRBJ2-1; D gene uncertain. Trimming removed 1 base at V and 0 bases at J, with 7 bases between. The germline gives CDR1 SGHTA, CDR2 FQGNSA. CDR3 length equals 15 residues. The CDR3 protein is CASSLVPSSYNEQFF. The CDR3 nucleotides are TGTGCCAGCAGCTTAGTTCCTAGCTCCTACAATGAGCAGTTCTTC. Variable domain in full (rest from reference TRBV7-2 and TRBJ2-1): GAGVSQSPSNKVTEKGKDVELRCDPISGHTALYWYRQSLGQGLEFLIYFQGNSAPDKSGLPSDRFSAERTGGSVSTLTIQRTQQEDSAVYLCASSLVPSSYNEQFFGPGTRLTVL.

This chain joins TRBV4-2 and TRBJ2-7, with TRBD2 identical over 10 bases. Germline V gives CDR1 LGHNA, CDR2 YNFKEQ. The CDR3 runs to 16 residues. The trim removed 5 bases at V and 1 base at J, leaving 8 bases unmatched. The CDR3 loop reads CASSLSSGGGSYEQYF. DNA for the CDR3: TGTGCCAGCAGCTTATCTAGCGGGGGTGGTTCCTACGAGCAGTACTTC.

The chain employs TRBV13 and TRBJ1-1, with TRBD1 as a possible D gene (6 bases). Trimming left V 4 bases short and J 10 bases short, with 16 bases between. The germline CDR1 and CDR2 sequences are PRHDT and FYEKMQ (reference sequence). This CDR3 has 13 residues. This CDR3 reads CASSSGQQRSAFF. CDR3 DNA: TGTGCCAGCAGCTCGGGACAACAAAGGTCAGCTTTCTTT.

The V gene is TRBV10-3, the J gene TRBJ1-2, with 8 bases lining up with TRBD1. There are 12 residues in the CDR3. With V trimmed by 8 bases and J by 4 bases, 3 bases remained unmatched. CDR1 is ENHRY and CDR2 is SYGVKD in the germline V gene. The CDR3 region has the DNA TGTGCCATCCTGGACAGGGTCTATGGCTACACCTTC. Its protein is CAILDRVYGYTF.